This TCR beta chain is from a study of patients and donors after allogeneic stem cell transplantation. V trimming: 6 bases; J trimming: 7 bases; junction bases outside the gene matches: 15. The CDR3 loop spans 15 amino acids. Ten or more counts support this clonotype. TCRdb processed the RT-PCR reads anew with MiXCR; each CDR3 protein has one entry. The table records about a million distinct CDR3 sequences, approximately 19% of them present only once. The V call is TRBV12-3 or TRBV12-4, the J call TRBJ2-7, with 7 nucleotides matching TRBD1. This receptor was obtained from a human donor who was either an allogeneic HSCT recipient or a stem cell or donor lymphocyte infusion donor (not recorded which). It is not recorded whose cells these are; they may come from a transplant donor. The sample taken for sequencing was blood, either unsorted or a sorted T cell fraction (not recorded which). In DNA, the CDR3 is TGTGCCAGCAGATCCCGGACAGGTCTGAGGCGTGAGCAGTACTTC. Protein product: CASRSRTGLRREQYF.